One and the same sample provided the 12 T cell receptor beta chains below, sequenced in a study of T cell repertoires in aging, cancer and after chemotherapy. Rearranged V-D-J TRB sequences were amplified with a mixed TRB-A/B primer pool. TCRdb ran MiXCR on the multiplex PCR reads and lists one entry per CDR3 protein. Of 2,500 to 3,500 distinct CDR3 sequences listed, roughly 22% are singletons. Amplification of TCR beta used genomic DNA extracted from peripheral blood. Material for sequencing was blood. All receptors derive from a human donor with a solid tumor.

In this sample, this clonotype is medium-sized (0.01 to 0.1%). The chain carries TRBV6-5 and TRBJ2-3, with 7 bases lining up with TRBD1. Trimming removed 6 bases from V and 2 bases from J; junction bases left unmatched: 5. The CDR3 covers 14 residues. CDR1 and CDR2 (germline): MNHEY, SVGAGI. CDR3 bases: TGTGCCAGCAGCTACAGGGGTCCCACAGATACGCAGTATTTT. Protein product: CASSYRGPTDTQYF.

This sequence joins TRBV20-1 and TRBJ2-5, with D possibly being TRBD1 (8 bases). V gave up 5 bases and J gave up 4 bases, with 14 bases separating them. CDR1 is DFQATT, CDR2 SNEGSKA, per germline (reference sequence). The CDR3 is 13 residues long. The CDR3 region has the DNA TGCAGTGCTTTACAGGGGGGGGGAGAGACCCAGTACTTC. It codes for CSALQGGGETQYF.

This sequence joins TRBV10-1 and TRBJ1-6; possibly TRBD1 for D (6 bases). Trimming cost V 5 bases and J 6 bases, with 11 bases left between them. The CDR3 runs to 14 residues. CDR1 and CDR2 from the germline V gene are WNHNN and SYGVQD (reference sequence). This CDR3 is CASSSTGLNSPLHF. Here the CDR3 DNA reads TGCGCCAGCAGTTCGACAGGCCTTAATTCACCCCTCCACTTT.

A few counts support this clonotype. This sequence joins TRBV5-4 and TRBJ2-7; 14 bases are shared with TRBD2. V lost 3 bases, J lost 5 bases, and 7 bases stayed unmatched. The CDR3 sequence is 16 residues long. Germline CDR1 and CDR2: SGHNT and YYREEE (reference sequence). The CDR3 nucleotides are TGTGCCAGCAGCTCGGGACTAGCGGGAGCTGGGAACGAGCAGTACTTC. This sequence encodes CASSSGLAGAGNEQYF.

This clonotype was detected only a few times. V gene TRBV5-1 combines with J gene TRBJ2-3, with a weak D call TRBD2 (5 bases). CDR1 and CDR2 from the germline V gene are SGHRS and YFSETQ. CDR3 length: 17 residues. Trimming stripped 1 base from V and 2 bases from J, with 17 bases between. CDR3 in DNA: TGCGCCAGCAGCTTGCAGGTGGCTAGCAGAGCCACAGATACGCAGTATTTT. Protein: CASSLQVASRATDTQYF.

About this clonotype: A read error may explain this, as a much larger clone is one base away. The chain recombines TRBV5-5 with TRBJ2-7; a weak D match, TRBD2 (6 bases). The V gene lost 0 bases and the J gene lost 6 bases, with 16 bases spanning the gap. Germline CDR1 SGHKS, CDR2 YYEKEE (reference sequence). CDR3 length: 15 amino acids. CDR3 in amino acids: CASSLATAGFSEQYF. The CDR3 DNA reads as TGTGCCAGCAGCTTGGCCACAGCGGGCTTTTCCGAGCAGTACTTC.

The chain couples TRBV5-1 to TRBJ2-7; D remains unclear. This CDR3 has 12 residues. Trimming removed 7 bases at V and 3 bases at J, with 11 bases between. CDR1 SGHRS and CDR2 YFSETQ come from the germline V gene. CDR3 sequence (DNA): TGCGCCAGCGGTCCAGATTTCTACGAGCAGTACTTC. Translated, it gives CASGPDFYEQYF. The full variable domain, completed using reference TRBV5-1 and TRBJ2-7, is KAGVTQTPRYLIKTRGQQVTLSCSPISGHRSVSWYQQTPGQGLQFLFEYFSETQRNKGNFPGRFSGRQFSNSRSEMNVSTLELGDSALYLCASGPDFYEQYFGPGTRLTVT.

Within the sample, this clonotype is medium-sized (0.01 to 0.1%). This chain connects TRBV20-1 to TRBJ2-7, with TRBD1 matching 7 bases. The CDR3 extends over 13 amino acids. Germline V CDR1 and CDR2: DFQATT, SNEGSKA (reference sequence). With 7 bases clipped from V and 4 bases from J, the junction kept 10 bases outside the gene matches. The CDR3: CSVMPGTAYEQYF. For the CDR3, the DNA is TGCAGTGTTATGCCCGGGACAGCTTACGAGCAGTACTTC.

This clonotype was observed a few times. The chain carries TRBV24-1 and TRBJ2-1; D unclear. Germline-derived CDR1 and CDR2 are KGHDR and SFDVKD. There are 14 residues in the CDR3. V was clipped by 5 bases and J by 1 base, with 8 bases between them. Here the CDR3 reads CATSAGGSYNEQFF. CDR3 bases: TGTGCCACCAGTGCCGGTGGGTCCTACAATGAGCAGTTCTTC.

This chain uses TRBV15 with TRBJ2-5; D perhaps matches TRBD2 (6 bases). This CDR3 comprises 15 residues. V lost 0 bases and J 4 bases, leaving 12 bases between the germline ends. Germline V gene lookup returns CDR1 LNHNV and CDR2 YYDKDF (reference sequence). CDR3 DNA sequence: TGTGCCACCAGCAGAGACCAGATCGGGGGAGAGACCCAGTACTTC. This gives the protein CATSRDQIGGETQYF.

This clonotype was picked up a small number of times. The chain uses TRBV28 and TRBJ2-5; perhaps TRBD1 as D (6 bases). There are 16 residues in the CDR3. The V gene's germline CDR1 is MDHEN and CDR2 SYDVKM. Trimming shortened V by 4 bases and J by 3 bases, and 18 bases separated the two germline ends. The CDR3 region is CASSSLTGLAEETQYF. The DNA for the CDR3 is TGTGCCAGCAGTTCCTTAACAGGGCTGGCCGAAGAGACCCAGTACTTC.

The V and J genes are TRBV5-1 and TRBJ2-3, with D perhaps TRBD1 (6 bases). Germline assignment: CDR1 SGHRS and CDR2 YFSETQ. The V and J ends lost 4 bases and 0 bases respectively, with 15 bases between them. CDR3 size: 16 residues. CDR3 sequence (DNA): TGCGCCAGCAGCACCGGACAGCCCCCTAGCACAGATACGCAGTATTTT. It encodes CASSTGQPPSTDTQYF.